The next 4 T cell receptor beta chains were all read from a single sample in a study of T cells after yellow fever vaccination. MiXCR was run by TCRdb on the 5' RACE reads, yielding one entry per CDR3 protein. The sample lists 200,000 to 250,000 distinct CDR3 sequences; roughly 7.2% were seen once. Sequenced here: CD4+ T cells sorted from PBMCs, sampled 15 days after the yellow fever booster vaccination. These receptors all stem from a man younger than 45 who received the YFV17D yellow fever vaccine.

The chain has TRBV5-1 and TRBJ2-2; 10 bases are shared with TRBD2. Germline V gene lookup returns CDR1 SGHRS and CDR2 YFSETQ. This CDR3 has 16 amino acids. J lost 0 bases, V lost 3 bases, and 2 bases had no gene match. The CDR3 spells CASSYGLAANTGELFF. In nucleotides, the CDR3 is TGCGCCAGCAGCTACGGACTAGCGGCGAACACCGGGGAGCTGTTTTTT.

This clonotype was observed a few times. J is TRBJ2-7 and V is TRBV20-1; D may be TRBD2 (5 bases). The length of the CDR3 is 15 residues. The ends were cut back, 5 bases at V and 4 bases at J, with 21 bases in the middle. CDR1 DFQATT and CDR2 SNEGSKA come from the germline V gene (reference sequence). CDR3 sequence: CSAGFPGYSPYEQYF. The CDR3 region has the DNA TGCAGTGCTGGTTTCCCGGGATACTCCCCTTACGAGCAGTACTTC.

The chain is built from TRBV18 and TRBJ2-1; possibly TRBD2 for D (6 bases). Trimming shortened V by 2 bases and J by 10 bases, and 9 bases separated the two germline ends. The length of the CDR3 is 12 residues. The germline CDR1 and CDR2 sequences are KGHSH and LQKENI. The CDR3 region has the DNA TGTGCCAGCTCACCAACAACTAGCGAGCAGTTCTTC. Amino acids: CASSPTTSEQFF.

This clonotype has a handful of counts. The gene calls are TRBV30 and TRBJ2-5, with D uncertain. The germline CDR1 and CDR2 sequences are GTSNPN and SVGIG (reference sequence). The V gene lost 0 bases and the J gene lost 4 bases, with 9 bases spanning the gap. The CDR3 sequence is 13 residues long. Here the CDR3 reads CAWSVPVRETQYF. The CDR3 DNA reads TGTGCCTGGAGTGTACCAGTTCGAGAGACCCAGTACTTC. Supplemented by reference TRBV30 and TRBJ2-5, the full variable domain reads SQTIHQWPATLVQPVGSPLSLECTVEGTSNPNLYWYRQAAGRGLQLLFYSVGIGQISSEVPQNLSASRPQDRQFILSSKKLLLSDSGFYLCAWSVPVRETQYFGPGTRLLVL.